This T cell receptor (beta chain) is from a study of T-cell memory formation after mild COVID-19. In the study overall: There were largely donor-specific TCR clusters. Study-level points and caveats: Clones from the second wave (peaking day 37) had unconfirmed SARS-CoV-2 specificity. The CD4+ clones that contracted clustered mainly within CM and EM, and the CD8+ clones concentrated in EMRA.

Concerning this clonotype itself: Antigen unknown.

5'RACE with constant-segment primers yielded barcoded, UMI-tagged TCR alpha and TCR beta cDNA libraries. TCRdb passed the 5' RACE reads through MiXCR, listing each CDR3 protein once. Here the sample spans just over 300,000 distinct CDR3 sequences, approximately 19% being singletons. The TCR sequence derives from a man aged 18 to 35 who had mild COVID-19 (a few samples of this study predate the infection). Cell type and time point are not known. Sequencing was performed on PBMCs or a T cell subset sorted from them (not recorded which).

The CDR3 protein is CASGLGQGASDTQYF. CDR3 sequence (DNA): TGTGCCAGCGGTTTAGGGCAGGGGGCATCAGATACGCAGTATTTT. The chain links TRBV7-3 to TRBJ2-3; 8 bases agree with TRBD1. V was pared by 8 bases and J by 4 bases, with 11 bases of the junction left unmatched. The germline gives CDR1 SGHTA, CDR2 FQGTGA. The CDR3 contains 15 residues. Full variable domain (remainder filled in from reference TRBV7-3 and TRBJ2-3): GAGVSQTPSNKVTEKGKYVELRCDPISGHTALYWYRQSLGQGPEFLIYFQGTGAADDSGLPNDRFFAVRPEGSVSTLKIQRTERGDSAVYLCASGLGQGASDTQYFGPGTRLTVL.